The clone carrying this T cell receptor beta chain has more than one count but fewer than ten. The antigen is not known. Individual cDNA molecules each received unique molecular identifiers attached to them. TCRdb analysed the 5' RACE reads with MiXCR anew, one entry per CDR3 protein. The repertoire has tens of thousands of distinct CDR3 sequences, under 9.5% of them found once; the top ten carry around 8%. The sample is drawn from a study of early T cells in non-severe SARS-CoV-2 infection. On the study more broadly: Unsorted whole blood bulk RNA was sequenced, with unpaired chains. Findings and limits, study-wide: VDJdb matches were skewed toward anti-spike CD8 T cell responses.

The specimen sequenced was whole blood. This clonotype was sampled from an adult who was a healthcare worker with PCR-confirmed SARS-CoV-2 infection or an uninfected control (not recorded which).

The CDR3 DNA follows: TGTGCCATCAGTGAAAAAAGGGATGAGCAGTTCTTC. Translated: CAISEKRDEQFF. The chain carries TRBV10-3 and TRBJ2-1; D gene unclear. Looked up from germline, CDR1 is ENHRY and CDR2 is SYGVKD. This CDR3 is built from 12 residues. V lost 3 bases, J lost 8 bases, and 8 bases lay in between.